A selection of T cell receptor beta chains follows, all from one sample in a study of blood T cell repertoires in COVID-19. Some clones are missing from TCRdb's copy, which holds only in-frame ones; the method was immunoSEQ multiplex PCR. This table has 250,000 to 300,000 clones, approximately 93% appearing once. Sequencing used peripheral blood. The source is a woman aged 25 to 39 with COVID-19, enrolled during active disease. The CDR3 runs from the conserved cysteine through the conserved F or W. Fields, in order: clone size, J gene, V gene, D gene, CDR3 protein, CDR3 DNA. A D gene is named only where the DNA matches it firmly. Clone size is shown for a subset of rows, as once, few, many or a class of expanded clone.

abundance: .
j_gene: TRBJ1-5
v_gene: TRBV3-1/TRBV3-2
d_gene: TRBD1
CDR3aa: CASSQSGGYSNQPQHF
CDR3nt: TGTGCCAGCAGCCAATCAGGGGGGTATAGCAATCAGCCCCAGCATTTT

abundance: .
j_gene: TRBJ2-3
v_gene: TRBV5-4
d_gene: TRBD1
CDR3aa: CASSWTGRSTDTQYF
CDR3nt: TGTGCCAGCAGCTGGACAGGGAGAAGCACAGATACGCAGTATTTT

abundance: .
j_gene: TRBJ2-3
v_gene: TRBV6-5
d_gene: TRBD1
CDR3aa: CASRGQGDTQYF
CDR3nt: TGTGCCAGCAGAGGACAGGGAGATACGCAGTATTTT

abundance: .
j_gene: TRBJ2-7
v_gene: TRBV29-1
d_gene: TRBD2
CDR3aa: CSASLAGGPREQYF
CDR3nt: TGCAGCGCATCCTTAGCGGGAGGGCCACGGGAGCAGTACTTC

abundance: .
j_gene: TRBJ2-1
v_gene: TRBV7-7
d_gene: TRBD1
CDR3aa: CASSLVTGPYNEQFF
CDR3nt: TGTGCCAGCAGCTTAGTGACAGGGCCCTACAATGAGCAGTTCTTC

abundance: .
j_gene: TRBJ1-1
v_gene: TRBV7-2
d_gene: .
CDR3aa: CASSEGNTEAFF
CDR3nt: TGTGCCAGCAGCGAGGGTAACACTGAAGCTTTCTTT

abundance: .
j_gene: TRBJ2-1
v_gene: TRBV5-1
d_gene: TRBD2
CDR3aa: CASSKGLAGVFEQFF
CDR3nt: TGCGCCAGCAGCAAGGGACTAGCGGGAGTTTTTGAGCAGTTCTTC

abundance: .
j_gene: TRBJ2-3
v_gene: TRBV5-1
d_gene: .
CDR3aa: CASSLAGHLSTDTQYF
CDR3nt: TGCGCCAGCAGCTTGGCAGGTCATCTTAGCACAGATACGCAGTATTTT

abundance: once
j_gene: TRBJ2-1
v_gene: TRBV27
d_gene: .
CDR3aa: CASRKGDPYNEQFF
CDR3nt: TGTGCCAGCAGAAAGGGGGACCCCTACAATGAGCAGTTCTTC

abundance: once
j_gene: TRBJ2-5
v_gene: TRBV28
d_gene: TRBD1
CDR3aa: CASSVHAGTGGSETQYF
CDR3nt: TGTGCCAGCAGTGTACACGCCGGGACAGGGGGATCAGAGACCCAGTACTTC

abundance: .
j_gene: TRBJ2-3
v_gene: TRBV6-4
d_gene: TRBD2
CDR3aa: CASSPTSGRADTQYF
CDR3nt: TGTGCCAGCAGCCCCACTAGCGGGAGGGCAGATACGCAGTATTTT

abundance: once
j_gene: TRBJ1-2
v_gene: TRBV18
d_gene: .
CDR3aa: CASSPPDGSYGYTF
CDR3nt: TGTGCCAGCTCACCCCCGGACGGGAGCTATGGCTACACCTTC

abundance: .
j_gene: TRBJ2-3
v_gene: TRBV27
d_gene: .
CDR3aa: CARPTGSGTDTQYF
CDR3nt: TGTGCCAGGCCTACAGGGTCTGGCACAGATACGCAGTATTTT

abundance: .
j_gene: TRBJ2-7
v_gene: TRBV21-1
d_gene: .
CDR3aa: CASSTGQGFFF
CDR3nt: TGTGCCAGCAGTACGGGACAGGGGTTCTTTTTC

abundance: .
j_gene: TRBJ1-4
v_gene: TRBV30
d_gene: .
CDR3aa: CAWSPLGFGNEKLFF
CDR3nt: TGTGCCTGGAGTCCCCTCGGGTTCGGGAATGAAAAACTGTTTTTT

abundance: .
j_gene: TRBJ1-1
v_gene: TRBV25-1
d_gene: .
CDR3aa: CASSEYFQATEAFF
CDR3nt: TGTGCCAGCAGTGAATATTTTCAGGCCACTGAAGCTTTCTTT

abundance: .
j_gene: TRBJ1-1
v_gene: TRBV30
d_gene: .
CDR3aa: CAWSQINHPPGRAFF
CDR3nt: TGTGCCTGGAGTCAGATAAATCACCCGCCGGGGAGAGCTTTCTTT